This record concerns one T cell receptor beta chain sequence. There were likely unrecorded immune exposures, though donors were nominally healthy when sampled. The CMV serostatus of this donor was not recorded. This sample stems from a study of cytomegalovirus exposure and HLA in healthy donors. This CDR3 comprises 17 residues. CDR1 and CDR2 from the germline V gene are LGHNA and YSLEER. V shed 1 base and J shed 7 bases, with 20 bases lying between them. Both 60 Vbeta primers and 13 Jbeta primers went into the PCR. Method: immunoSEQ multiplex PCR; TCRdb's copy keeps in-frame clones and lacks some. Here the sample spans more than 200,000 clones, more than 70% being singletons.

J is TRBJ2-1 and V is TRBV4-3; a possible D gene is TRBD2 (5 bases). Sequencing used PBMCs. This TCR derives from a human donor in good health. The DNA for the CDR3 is TGCGCCAGCAGCCAAGGTCCGGGGTTTATTGATCAAAATGAGCAGTTCTTC. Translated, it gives CASSQGPGFIDQNEQFF.